Detailed here is one T cell receptor beta chain. The same CDR3 is also encoded by other DNA sequences in this sample. The entry originates in a study of blood T cell repertoires in COVID-19. Sequencing was performed with immunoSEQ multiplex PCR; in TCRdb, only in-frame clones are kept and a portion is missing. Here the sample spans fewer than 80,000 clones, around four fifths being singletons. A Seattle source enrolled patients during active infection and followed them longitudinally. The CDR3 sequence is 13 residues long. Germline CDR1 and CDR2: LGHDT and YNNKEL (reference sequence). V lost 0 bases to trimming and J lost 3 bases, with 3 bases between them.

The rearrangement joins TRBV3-1 (or the pseudogene TRBV3-2) to TRBJ1-5, with no clear D. Specimen: peripheral blood. The TCR was taken from a man in his 60s with COVID-19, enrolled during active disease. The CDR3: CASSQDLNQPQHF. CDR3 coding DNA: TGTGCCAGCAGCCAAGACCTCAATCAGCCCCAGCATTTT.